Shown below are 9 T cell receptor beta chains from a single sample sequenced in a study of T cell repertoires in cytomegalovirus infection. TCRdb processed the reads anew with MiXCR; each CDR3 protein has one entry. In the table there are around 530,000 distinct CDR3 sequences, approximately 25% of which are singletons. Sequencing was carried out using PBMCs. The receptors originated from a human donor in good health (CMV status not recorded). Some clones in this sample may be carry-over from other donors' samples.

V is TRBV5-6 and J is TRBJ2-1; D perhaps matches TRBD2 (5 bases). Trimming removed 1 base at V and 4 bases at J, with 15 bases between. The germline gives CDR1 SGHDT, CDR2 YYEEEE. This CDR3 is 16 amino acids long. CDR3: CASSLIGSDSYNEQFF. CDR3 DNA: TGTGCCAGCAGCTTGATCGGATCGGACTCTTACAATGAGCAGTTCTTC.

The chain employs TRBV6-6 and TRBJ2-5; either TRBD1 or TRBD2 may fit D (5 bases each). CDR3 length: 15 amino acids. The germline CDR1 and CDR2 sequences are MNHNY and SVGAGI (reference sequence). The V gene lost 0 bases and the J gene lost 4 bases, with 12 bases spanning the gap. CDR3 amino acids: CASSYSGGTGETQYF. The CDR3 DNA reads as TGTGCCAGCAGTTACTCAGGTGGGACGGGAGAGACCCAGTACTTC.

This clonotype was seen many times. CDR3 residues: CASSLARLAGGVGDTQYF. The CDR3 DNA sequence: TGTGCCAGCAGCTTAGCGCGGCTAGCGGGAGGGGTCGGAGATACGCAGTATTTT. V usage is TRBV7-2 and J usage is TRBJ2-3; 12 bases map to TRBD2. V trimming: 0 bases; J trimming: 5 bases; junction bases outside the gene matches: 9. Germline loops: CDR1 SGHTA, CDR2 FQGNSA. The CDR3 has 18 residues. The full variable domain, with the rest looked up from reference TRBV7-2 and TRBJ2-3, is GAGVSQSPSNKVTEKGKDVELRCDPISGHTALYWYRQSLGQGLEFLIYFQGNSAPDKSGLPSDRFSAERTGGSVSTLTIQRTQQEDSAVYLCASSLARLAGGVGDTQYFGPGTRLTVL.

This clonotype was seen ten or more times. The V gene is TRBV7-2, the J gene TRBJ2-5; 7 bases are a match to TRBD1. With 5 bases clipped from V and 3 bases from J, the junction kept 3 bases outside the gene matches. Germline CDR1 reads SGHTA; CDR2 reads FQGNSA. The CDR3 totals 13 residues. The CDR3 protein is CASSRGQKETQYF. CDR3 in DNA: TGTGCCAGCAGCCGGGGACAGAAAGAGACCCAGTACTTC.

This clonotype was detected ten times or more. V usage is TRBV28 and J usage is TRBJ2-7; TRBD1 aligns across 7 bases. The length of the CDR3 is 14 residues. Per the germline V gene, CDR1 is MDHEN and CDR2 is SYDVKM. J was trimmed by 3 bases and V by 6 bases; bases with no gene match: 8. CDR3 coding DNA: TGTGCCAGCAGGGTGCCGGGACAGAGCTACGAGCAGTACTTC. Translated, it gives CASRVPGQSYEQYF.

The CDR3 DNA is TGTGCCAGCAGCCAAGGGCCGGGGCTAGGGGCCTACGAGCAGTACGTC. Residues: CASSQGPGLGAYEQYV. The rearrangement uses TRBV11-2 and TRBJ2-7; D tentatively reads TRBD1 or TRBD2 (5 bases each). CDR3 length: 16 amino acids. Trimming removed 5 bases from V and 2 bases from J, with 19 bases in between. Germline V gene lookup returns CDR1 SGHAT and CDR2 FQNNGV.

This clonotype was seen only once. The V and J genes are TRBV7-3 and TRBJ1-1; D remains ambiguous. Germline-derived CDR1 and CDR2 are SGHTA and FQGTGA. CDR3 size: 12 residues. V was clipped by 6 bases and J by 6 bases, with 11 bases between them. The CDR3 nucleotides are TGTGCCAGCAGGTTGAGTACAGCTGAAGCTTTCTTT. This sequence encodes CASRLSTAEAFF.

This clonotype came up a few times. The chain uses TRBV20-1 and TRBJ1-5, with D perhaps TRBD1 (5 bases). This CDR3 region has 13 residues. V was shortened by 4 bases and J by 6 bases, with 13 bases between the two germline ends. CDR1 is DFQATT and CDR2 is SNEGSKA in the germline V gene (reference sequence). This CDR3 reads CSATEEGFQPQHF. Written as DNA, the CDR3 is TGCAGTGCTACCGAGGAGGGGTTTCAGCCCCAGCATTTT.

The chain is built from TRBV7-9 and TRBJ2-1; D tentatively reads TRBD1 or TRBD2 (5 bases each). The V end was cut by 5 bases, the J end by 1 base, with 18 bases between. The CDR3 is 17 amino acids. The V gene's germline CDR1 is SEHNR and CDR2 FQNEAQ (reference sequence). CDR3 region: CASSLYGGVVSYNEQFF. The CDR3 DNA reads TGTGCCAGCAGCCTCTATGGGGGAGTTGTATCCTACAATGAGCAGTTCTTC.